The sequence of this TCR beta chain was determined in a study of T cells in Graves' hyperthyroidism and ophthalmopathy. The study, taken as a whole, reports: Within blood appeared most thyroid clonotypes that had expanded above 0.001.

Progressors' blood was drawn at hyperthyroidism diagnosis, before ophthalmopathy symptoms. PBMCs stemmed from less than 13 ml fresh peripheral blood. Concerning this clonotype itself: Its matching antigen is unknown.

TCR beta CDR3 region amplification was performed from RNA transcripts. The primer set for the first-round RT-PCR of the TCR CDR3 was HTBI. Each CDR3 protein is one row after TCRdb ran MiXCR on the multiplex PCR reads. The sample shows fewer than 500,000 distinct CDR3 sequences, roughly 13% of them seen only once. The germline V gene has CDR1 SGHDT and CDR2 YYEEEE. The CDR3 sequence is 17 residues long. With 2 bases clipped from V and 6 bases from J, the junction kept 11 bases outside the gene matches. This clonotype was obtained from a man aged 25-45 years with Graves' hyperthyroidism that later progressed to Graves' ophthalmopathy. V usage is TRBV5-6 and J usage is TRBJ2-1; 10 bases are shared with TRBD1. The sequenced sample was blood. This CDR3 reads CASSLRDRGILGNEQFF. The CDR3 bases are TGTGCCAGCAGCTTAAGGGACAGGGGAATCCTAGGCAATGAGCAGTTCTTC.